This passage covers 22 T cell receptor beta chains from one sample sequenced in a study of lymphopenia after photon versus proton radiotherapy. Generated by immunoSEQ multiplex PCR, the TCRdb table keeps only in-frame clones and is missing some. The table includes roughly 67,000 clones, under 95% detected once. Sample: peripheral blood, taken from a patient treated with photon-based radiotherapy. The receptors originated from a woman in her 70s with pancreatic cancer.

This chain joins TRBV6-1 and TRBJ1-5, with D maybe TRBD1 (6 bases). The V and J ends lost 4 bases and 1 base respectively, with 14 bases between them. Germline assignment: CDR1 MNHNS and CDR2 SASEGT. The CDR3 runs to 16 residues. The CDR3 loop is CASSVGAGKSNQPQHF. In DNA form, the CDR3 reads TGTGCCAGCAGTGTGGGGGCAGGGAAGAGCAATCAGCCCCAGCATTTT.

This chain connects TRBV5-6 to TRBJ1-2, with 9 nucleotides matching TRBD1. Looked up from germline, CDR1 is SGHDT and CDR2 is YYEEEE. V shed 4 bases, J shed 7 bases, and the junction held 11 bases outside the gene matches. CDR3 length: 15 residues. The CDR3 protein is CASSGWTGDSGGYTF. The CDR3, as DNA: TGTGCCAGCAGCGGGTGGACAGGGGATTCGGGTGGCTACACCTTC.

V and J are TRBV4-1 and TRBJ2-5; 7 nucleotides align to TRBD2. The last part of the DNA fits TRBJ2-7 better; the J call may be wrong. CDR3 size: 15 residues. Per the germline V gene, CDR1 is MGHRA and CDR2 is YSYEKL. This CDR3 reads CASSLMAGEQHEQYF. The DNA of the CDR3 is TGCGCCAGCAGCCTAATGGCGGGAGAACAGCACGAGCAGTACTTC.

This sequence joins TRBV10-1 and TRBJ1-5, with TRBD1 as a possible D gene (5 bases). The CDR3 loop spans 20 amino acids. V lost 6 bases, J lost 3 bases, and 30 bases lay in between. Germline CDR1 is WNHNN and CDR2 is SYGVQD (reference sequence). Here the CDR3 DNA reads TGCGCCAGCAGACTCTACCCCAATTGGGACTTGTTGGGTCACAATCAGCCCCAGCATTTT. Amino acids: CASRLYPNWDLLGHNQPQHF.

The V and J genes are TRBV10-3 and TRBJ2-1, with D perhaps TRBD1 (5 bases). CDR3 size: 12 residues. V was clipped by 2 bases and J by 13 bases, with 12 bases between them. Germline V gene lookup returns CDR1 ENHRY and CDR2 SYGVKD. The CDR3 sequence is CAISEGASSQFF. CDR3 in DNA: TGTGCCATCAGTGAGGGGGCTTCTAGTCAGTTCTTC.

This rearrangement joins TRBV30 to TRBJ1-1, with D maybe TRBD1 (6 bases). Germline V CDR1 and CDR2: GTSNPN, SVGIG (reference sequence). This CDR3 spans 13 amino acids. Trimming pared 4 bases from V and 4 bases from J, leaving 13 bases between. The CDR3 region has the DNA TGTGCCTGGAACACAGGGTTGGGCACTGAAGCTTTCTTT. Protein product: CAWNTGLGTEAFF. The complete variable domain, with remaining parts taken from reference TRBV30 and TRBJ1-1, reads SQTIHQWPATLVQPVGSPLSLECTVEGTSNPNLYWYRQAAGRGLQLLFYSVGIGQISSEVPQNLSASRPQDRQFILSSKKLLLSDSGFYLCAWNTGLGTEAFFGQGTRLTVV.

The rearrangement joins TRBV28 to TRBJ1-2; D possibly corresponds to TRBD1 (5 bases). CDR1 MDHEN and CDR2 SYDVKM come from the germline V gene. This CDR3 spans 13 amino acids. V shed 6 bases and J shed 7 bases, with 15 bases lying between them. CDR3 sequence reads: CASRAQGPFGYTF. The CDR3 coding sequence is TGTGCCAGCAGAGCTCAGGGTCCCTTTGGCTACACCTTC.

The table lists this clone with a few counts. The rearrangement joins TRBV7-9 to TRBJ1-2, with D unclear. Looked up from germline, CDR1 is SEHNR and CDR2 is FQNEAQ (reference sequence). This CDR3 has 15 residues. The ends were cut back, 5 bases at V and 5 bases at J, with 18 bases in the middle. The CDR3 reads CASSETEYKDYGYTF. In nucleotides, the CDR3 is TGTGCCAGCAGCGAAACAGAGTACAAGGATTATGGCTACACCTTC.

The chain combines TRBV5-5 with TRBJ1-5; 8 nucleotides match TRBD1. From germline, CDR1 is SGHKS and CDR2 YYEKEE (reference sequence). The ends lost 4 bases at V and 4 bases at J; junction bases unmatched: 13. The CDR3 loop spans 17 amino acids. The DNA of the CDR3 is TGTGCCAGCAGCCGATCAATCGCAGGGGGCTTAAATCAGCCCCAGCATTTT. Its translation: CASSRSIAGGLNQPQHF.

The chain recombines TRBV19 with TRBJ2-7; 14 bases align to TRBD2. CDR3 length equals 17 residues. Losses at the gene ends were 5 bases for V and 5 bases for J; bases not matched to a gene: 11. Germline V gene sequence: CDR1 LNHDA, CDR2 SQIVND (reference sequence). This CDR3 reads CASSGGPGLAGAHEQYF. The CDR3 DNA reads as TGTGCCAGTAGTGGAGGTCCGGGACTAGCGGGAGCCCACGAGCAGTACTTC.

V gene TRBV29-1 combines with J gene TRBJ2-3, with 8 bases aligning to TRBD1. The CDR3 covers 15 residues. CDR1 and CDR2 (germline): SQVTM, ANQGSEA. After removal of 1 base from V and 1 base from J, the junction contained 4 bases not matched to a gene. The CDR3, as DNA: TGCAGCGTTGAAGGAGGACAGGGCGGCACAGATACGCAGTATTTT. It codes for CSVEGGQGGTDTQYF.

V and J are TRBV7-6 and TRBJ2-7; unclear D gene. CDR3 length: 14 amino acids. Per germline, CDR1 SGHVS and CDR2 FNYEAQ. Trimming pared 3 bases from V and 0 bases from J, leaving 9 bases between. CDR3 protein: CASSLEDGSYEQYF. CDR3 DNA sequence: TGTGCCAGCAGCTTGGAAGACGGCTCCTACGAGCAGTACTTC.

The chain is built from TRBV19 and TRBJ2-2, with TRBD1 matching over 11 bases. The length of the CDR3 is 16 residues. Germline lookup yields CDR1 LNHDA and CDR2 SQIVND (reference sequence). V trimming: 4 bases; J trimming: 3 bases; junction bases outside the gene matches: 4. The CDR3 loop is CASSTGQGADTGELFF. DNA for the CDR3: TGTGCCAGTAGTACCGGACAGGGGGCTGACACCGGGGAGCTGTTTTTT.

This clone was recorded once. The chain combines TRBV19 with TRBJ2-1; TRBD2 matches at 16 bases. CDR3 length equals 19 residues. Looked up from germline, CDR1 is LNHDA and CDR2 is SQIVND (reference sequence). V gave up 4 bases and J gave up 3 bases; unmatched junction bases: 9. CDR3 in DNA: TGTGCCAGTAGTAACACGGGACTAGCGGGAGGGCTAGGCTACAATGAGCAGTTCTTC. This translates into CASSNTGLAGGLGYNEQFF.

The J gene is TRBJ1-1, the V gene TRBV6-6; D gene uncertain. Germline V lookup: CDR1 MNHNY, CDR2 SVGAGI (reference sequence). Trimming took off 6 bases at V and 1 base at J, with 12 bases between the two ends. The CDR3 covers 14 residues. This chain's CDR3 is CASRPSSGNTEAFF. In DNA, the CDR3 is TGTGCCAGCAGGCCTTCCTCGGGGAACACTGAAGCTTTCTTT.

The chain links TRBV2 to TRBJ1-5; possibly TRBD1 for D (5 bases). Germline V gene lookup returns CDR1 SNHLY and CDR2 FYNNEI. The CDR3 length is 16 residues. V lost 6 bases and J lost 6, with 21 bases in between. The CDR3: CASRAHTEGNGQPQHF. The CDR3 DNA follows: TGTGCCAGCAGAGCCCATACTGAGGGGAACGGTCAGCCCCAGCATTTT. The variable domain in full, completed from reference TRBV2 and TRBJ1-5, reads EPEVTQTPSHQVTQMGQEVILRCVPISNHLYFYWYRQILGQKVEFLVSFYNNEISEKSEIFDDQFSVERPDGSNFTLKIRSTKLEDSAMYFCASRAHTEGNGQPQHFGDGTRLSIL.

V gene TRBV4-3 combines with J gene TRBJ2-7, with TRBD2 identical over 8 bases. The germline gives CDR1 LGHNA, CDR2 YSLEER. V dropped 4 bases and J dropped 2; count of bases not matched to a gene: 10. The CDR3 spans 16 residues. CDR3 residues: CASSLTLGGLAYEQYF. The CDR3 region has the DNA TGCGCCAGCAGCCTCACACTGGGGGGACTAGCCTACGAGCAGTACTTC.

The table lists this clone with a count of one. J is TRBJ2-1 and V is TRBV7-9; D might be TRBD2 (6 bases). This CDR3 spans 14 amino acids. The germline V and J ends were trimmed by 6 bases and 3 bases, with 12 bases remaining between them. Germline loops: CDR1 SEHNR, CDR2 FQNEAQ (reference sequence). CDR3 sequence (DNA): TGTGCCAGCAGAGAAACGGGACTCTACAATGAGCAGTTCTTC. Translated: CASRETGLYNEQFF.

The chain recombines TRBV9 with TRBJ2-7, with TRBD2 matching 13 bases. Germline CDR1 is SGDLS and CDR2 is YYNGEE. The CDR3 sequence is 15 residues long. The J segment lost 2 bases and the V segment lost 2 bases, leaving 1 base of the junction unmatched. The CDR3 region is CASSVGLAGPYEQYF. CDR3 sequence (DNA): TGTGCCAGCAGCGTGGGACTAGCGGGGCCCTACGAGCAGTACTTC. Full variable domain (missing parts from reference TRBV9 and TRBJ2-7): DSGVTQTPKHLITATGQRVTLRCSPRSGDLSVYWYQQSLDQGLQFLIQYYNGEERAKGNILERFSAQQFPDLHSELNLSSLELGDSALYFCASSVGLAGPYEQYFGPGTRLTVT.

V gene TRBV15 combines with J gene TRBJ2-1; no firm D call. V dropped 0 bases and J dropped 0 bases, with 9 bases sitting between them. Per germline, CDR1 LNHNV and CDR2 YYDKDF (reference sequence). This CDR3 has 16 amino acids. The CDR3 is CATSRDLSSSYNEQFF. The CDR3 coding sequence is TGTGCCACCAGCAGAGATCTCTCGAGCTCCTACAATGAGCAGTTCTTC.

The chain combines TRBV28 with TRBJ2-3; 8 nucleotides match TRBD2. Germline CDR1 and CDR2: MDHEN and SYDVKM. The CDR3 totals 14 residues. The J segment lost 0 bases and the V segment lost 10 bases, leaving 6 bases of the junction unmatched. The CDR3 reads CATQAGASTDTQYF. The CDR3 nucleotides are TGTGCCACACAAGCGGGAGCTAGCACAGATACGCAGTATTTT.

The count of this clone is one. This CDR3 is CASTENNEQFF. Here the CDR3 DNA reads TGTGCCAGTACTGAGAACAATGAGCAGTTCTTC. The chain uses TRBV19 and TRBJ2-1; D ambiguous. The V end was cut by 7 bases, the J end by 5 bases, with 6 bases between. Germline assignment: CDR1 LNHDA and CDR2 SQIVND (reference sequence). There are 11 residues in the CDR3. The variable domain in full, with the rest retrieved from reference TRBV19 and TRBJ2-1, is DGGITQSPKYLFRKEGQNVTLSCEQNLNHDAMYWYRQDPGQGLRLIYYSQIVNDFQKGDIAEGYSVSREKKESFPLTVTSAQKNPTAFYLCASTENNEQFFGPGTRLTVL.